These T cell receptor beta chains were read from a single sample in a study of memory CD4+ T cells and cytomegalovirus serostatus. Only in-frame clones appear in the TCRdb table, and some are missing; sequencing was by immunoSEQ multiplex PCR. The sample shows 55,000 to 60,000 clones, about 81% of them seen only once. The material sequenced was memory CD4+ T cells from blood. Receptors originate from an adult in good health and CMV-seronegative. Both conserved end residues are part of each CDR3. The D gene is left open where the match is weak. Some rows have no size entry. The others give once, few or many, or a class for an expanded clone.

cdr3_aa,cdr3_nt,clone_size,v_call,j_call,d_call
CASVKGSLSYEQYF,TGTGCCAGCGTTAAAGGCAGTTTATCCTACGAGCAGTACTTC,few,TRBV28,TRBJ2-7,NA
CASSFSETQYF,TGTGCCAGCAGCTTTTCGGAGACCCAGTACTTC,NA,TRBV7-2,TRBJ2-5,NA
CASSLPLPQADYGYTF,TGTGCCAGCAGTTTACCGCTACCCCAGGCTGACTATGGCTACACCTTC,few,TRBV28,TRBJ1-2,NA
CASNARSSTDTQYF,TGTGCCAGCAACGCGCGCTCTAGCACAGATACGCAGTATTTT,NA,TRBV2,TRBJ2-3,NA
CASSPQRLSGNTIYF,TGTGCCAGCAGCCCACAACGTTTATCTGGAAACACCATATATTTT,NA,TRBV7-9,TRBJ1-3,NA
CASSTQGANTEAFF,TGCGCCAGCAGCACACAGGGGGCAAACACTGAAGCTTTCTTT,NA,TRBV5-1,TRBJ1-1,TRBD1
CASSAGTEAFF,TGTGCCAGCAGTGCGGGCACTGAAGCTTTCTTT,few,TRBV25-1,TRBJ1-1,NA
CASSLGQDQPQHF,TGCGCCAGCAGCTTAGGCCAAGATCAGCCCCAGCATTTT,NA,TRBV5-1,TRBJ1-5,NA
CASSTKAGLSTDTQYF,TGTGCCAGCAGCACGAAAGCCGGCCTAAGCACAGATACGCAGTATTTT,few,TRBV5-4,TRBJ2-3,NA
CASSAVGDKYNEQFF,TGTGCCAGCAGCGCAGTGGGGGACAAATACAATGAGCAGTTCTTC,NA,TRBV9,TRBJ2-1,NA
CASSLFADRPDTQYF,TGTGCCAGCAGCTTATTTGCCGACCGCCCCGATACGCAGTATTTT,few,TRBV7-6,TRBJ2-3,NA
CASSEQANTGELFF,TGTGCCAGTAGCGAGCAGGCGAACACCGGGGAGCTGTTTTTT,NA,TRBV19,TRBJ2-2,NA
CATSRPPLRSNQPQHF,TGTGCCACCAGCAGACCTCCGCTTAGGAGCAATCAGCCCCAGCATTTT,NA,TRBV15,TRBJ1-5,NA
CASSPGEGAIGYTF,TGTGCCAGCTCACCGGGAGAGGGGGCGATTGGCTACACCTTC,few,TRBV18,TRBJ1-2,TRBD1
CATSRDVGIGYEQYF,TGTGCCACCAGCAGAGATGTAGGAATTGGCTACGAGCAGTACTTC,NA,TRBV15,TRBJ2-7,NA
CASSLSTGTSGRAGYNEQFF,TGTGCCAGCAGTCTCTCTACCGGGACTAGCGGGAGGGCCGGCTACAATGAGCAGTTCTTC,NA,TRBV27,TRBJ2-1,TRBD2
CASSPRGAGNTEAFF,TGCGCCAGCAGCCCCAGAGGGGCCGGTAACACTGAAGCTTTCTTT,NA,TRBV5-1,TRBJ1-1,NA
CASSLGDRGSYEQYF,TGCGCCAGCAGCTTGGGGGACAGGGGGTCCTACGAGCAGTACTTC,NA,TRBV5-1,TRBJ2-7,TRBD1
CASSFQGNTEAFF,TGCGCCAGCAGCTTCCAGGGAAACACTGAAGCTTTCTTT,NA,TRBV5-1,TRBJ1-1,NA
CASSLSAKGDTQYF,TGTGCTAGCAGCTTATCCGCAAAGGGAGATACGCAGTATTTT,NA,TRBV7-7,TRBJ2-3,NA
CASSFSGISNQPQHF,TGTGCCAGCAGTTTCTCTGGAATCAGCAATCAGCCCCAGCATTTT,once,TRBV27,TRBJ1-5,NA
CASSPGQREETQYF,TGTGCCAGCTCACCAGGCCAGCGGGAAGAGACCCAGTACTTC,NA,TRBV18,TRBJ2-5,NA
CASSLRTVNTEAFF,TGCGCCAGCAGCCTCCGGACGGTGAACACTGAAGCTTTCTTT,once,TRBV4-3,TRBJ1-1,NA
CASSLAGQTNQPQHF,TGCGCCAGCAGCTTGGCCGGTCAGACCAATCAGCCCCAGCATTTT,NA,TRBV5-1,TRBJ1-5,NA
CASSPDKNYGYTF,TGTGCCAGCAGCCCGGACAAGAACTATGGCTACACCTTC,NA,TRBV7-3,TRBJ1-2,NA
CASRESLRAGEQYF,TGCGCCAGCAGAGAGTCACTCCGGGCCGGCGAGCAGTACTTC,NA,TRBV5-1,TRBJ2-7,NA
CASSQDVLAGGGLFF,TGCGCCAGCAGCCAAGATGTTCTAGCGGGAGGTGGGCTGTTTTTT,once,TRBV4-3,TRBJ2-2,TRBD2
CASSNTAIQETQYF,TGTGCCAGTAGTAATACAGCCATTCAAGAGACCCAGTACTTC,few,TRBV19,TRBJ2-5,NA
CASSVEPDTPSTDTQYF,TGTGCCAGCAGCGTAGAACCAGACACCCCTAGCACAGATACGCAGTATTTT,NA,TRBV9,TRBJ2-3,NA
CASSFGLVNGYTF,TGTGCCAGCAGTTTCGGGTTGGTAAATGGCTACACCTTC,once,TRBV6-5,TRBJ1-2,NA
CASTLGGGGQPQHF,TGTGCCAGCACCCTGGGGGGGGGCGGTCAGCCCCAGCATTTT,NA,TRBV2,TRBJ1-5,NA
CASSREGTEAFF,TGTGCCAGCAGCAGGGAGGGCACTGAAGCTTTCTTT,few,TRBV5-6,TRBJ1-1,NA
CASSPQRRDGYTF,TGTGCCAGCAGCCCTCAGCGGCGGGATGGCTACACCTTC,NA,TRBV7-8,TRBJ1-2,NA
CASSPNSRGYGYTF,TGTGCCAGCAGCCCGAACTCAAGGGGCTATGGCTACACCTTC,once,TRBV7-6,TRBJ1-2,NA
CSVDGLAGAFGEQFF,TGCAGCGTTGATGGACTAGCGGGAGCTTTCGGTGAGCAGTTCTTC,NA,TRBV29-1,TRBJ2-1,TRBD2
CASSPYINRGEQYF,TGTGCCAGCAGCCCATATATAAACAGGGGAGAGCAGTACTTC,once,TRBV14,TRBJ2-7,TRBD1
CAWNPGLATKQYF,TGTGCCTGGAATCCCGGACTAGCTACCAAGCAGTACTTC,NA,TRBV30,TRBJ2-7,TRBD2
CASSFAGQGAIGNIQYF,TGTGCCAGCAGTTTCGCGGGACAGGGGGCGATCGGAAACATTCAGTACTTC,once,TRBV13,TRBJ2-4,TRBD1
CASSSSGTRTDTQYF,TGTGCCAGCAGCTCCTCCGGGACTAGAACAGATACGCAGTATTTT,NA,TRBV7-2,TRBJ2-3,TRBD2
CASREYRGTSGRKEYEQYF,TGTGCCAGCAGAGAATACAGAGGGACTAGCGGGAGAAAAGAATACGAGCAGTACTTC,NA,TRBV28,TRBJ2-7,TRBD2
CASSDRSDSREPQHF,TGTGCCAGCAGTGACCGATCAGATTCGAGGGAGCCCCAGCATTTT,NA,TRBV25-1,TRBJ1-5,NA
CASSLVSPGQGTYSRTEAFF,TGCGCCAGCAGCTTGGTTAGTCCGGGACAGGGGACATACTCGAGGACTGAAGCTTTCTTT,NA,TRBV5-1,TRBJ1-1,TRBD1
CASSSMAAGKNIQYF,TGTGCCAGCAGTTCCATGGCCGCGGGCAAAAACATTCAGTACTTC,NA,TRBV27,TRBJ2-4,NA
CAWRGDGGTGKLFF,TGTGCCTGGAGGGGGGATGGAGGTACTGGAAAACTGTTTTTT,few,TRBV30,TRBJ1-4,NA
CASSLIRGAGQPQHF,TGTGCCAGCAGCTTAATACGGGGGGCGGGTCAGCCCCAGCATTTT,few,TRBV7-2,TRBJ1-5,NA
CASSPPSSTNTEAFF,TGTGCCAGCTCACCACCCTCCAGCACCAACACTGAAGCTTTCTTT,NA,TRBV18,TRBJ1-1,NA
CASSQDRVGWETQYF,TGTGCCAGCAGCCAAGATCGGGTGGGGTGGGAGACCCAGTACTTC,NA,TRBV4-2,TRBJ2-5,NA
CASSLAQGDTGELFF,TGTGCCAGCAGCTTGGCCCAGGGCGACACCGGGGAGCTGTTTTTT,NA,TRBV5-6,TRBJ2-2,NA
CASTDFIAYEQYF,TGTGCCAGCACCGATTTCATAGCCTACGAGCAGTACTTC,NA,TRBV25-1,TRBJ2-7,NA
CASSFPSGNTGELFF,TGTGCCAGCAGCTTTCCGAGCGGAAACACCGGGGAGCTGTTTTTT,NA,TRBV5-4,TRBJ2-2,NA